This T cell receptor beta chain stems from a study of blood T cell repertoires in COVID-19. As for the study in general: Acute-phase and convalescent COVID-19 samples originated in the United States, Italy and Spain.

Germline CDR1 and CDR2: MGHDK and SYGVNS. With 4 bases clipped from V and 3 bases from J, the junction kept 10 bases outside the gene matches. The CDR3 contains 17 residues. Per the original methods: The authors estimated nucleated cell counts from reference gene primer amplification. Sequencing used immunoSEQ multiplex PCR; TCRdb keeps in-frame clones, though not all of them. That table is the source of V, J and clone size, and D and trimming were worked out from the DNA. The repertoire holds hundreds of thousands of clones, with approximately 87% as singletons. The clonotype comes from a man in his 60s who had recovered from COVID-19. The gene calls are TRBV25-1 and TRBJ2-2; 8 bases match TRBD2. The specimen was peripheral blood. CDR3 loop: CASSGRGGLGHTGELFF. The DNA of the CDR3 is TGTGCCAGCAGTGGCCGGGGGGGTCTGGGGCACACCGGGGAGCTGTTTTTT.